Following are 9 T cell receptor beta chains from one sample sequenced in a study of blood T cells in healthy people across ages. With a J-beta primer mix and a sample-barcoded 5' primer, a second PCR ran about 6 to 11 cycles. A single record per CDR3 protein comes from TCRdb applying MiXCR to the 5' RACE reads. The table includes about 1.4 million distinct CDR3 sequences, 45% to 70% detected once. Sequencing input: blood. The receptors were sampled from a man aged 18-30 years in good health.

This clonotype occurred once. The chain links TRBV4-1 to TRBJ1-5; the match to TRBD1 covers 7 bases. Losses at the gene ends were 3 bases for V and 6 bases for J; bases not matched to a gene: 11. CDR3 length: 16 amino acids. Germline CDR1 reads MGHRA; CDR2 reads YSYEKL. CDR3 loop: CASSHNPGQSSQPQHF. CDR3 in DNA: TGCGCCAGCAGCCACAACCCGGGACAGAGCTCTCAGCCCCAGCATTTT.

The chain has TRBV24-1 and TRBJ1-2; 8 bases fit TRBD1. Trimming at V came to 5 bases and at J to 8 bases, leaving 15 bases not matched to a gene. Germline V gene data show CDR1 as KGHDR and CDR2 as SFDVKD. The CDR3 consists of 16 residues. CDR3 DNA sequence: TGTGCCACCAGTGGGGACAGGCCCTTTAGTACGGGCGGCTACACCTTC. Encoded protein: CATSGDRPFSTGGYTF.

This clonotype has just a few counts. The chain uses TRBV10-3 and TRBJ2-5, with TRBD2 matching 7 bases. The CDR3 length is 13 residues. V gave up 5 bases and J gave up 3 bases; unmatched junction bases: 3. Germline V gene sequence: CDR1 ENHRY, CDR2 SYGVKD. CDR3: CAISPGREETQYF. As DNA, the CDR3 is TGTGCCATCAGTCCTGGGAGGGAAGAGACCCAGTACTTC.

The chain combines TRBV10-1 with TRBJ2-7, with TRBD1 matching 9 bases. This CDR3 spans 14 amino acids. Trimming at V came to 4 bases and at J to 5 bases, leaving 6 bases not matched to a gene. Germline assignment: CDR1 WNHNN and CDR2 SYGVQD (reference sequence). In DNA form, the CDR3 reads TGCGCCAGCAGTGGACAGGGGGGCCAGGACGAGCAGTACTTC. This codes for CASSGQGGQDEQYF.

J is TRBJ2-1 and V is TRBV20-1; tentatively, D is TRBD1 (6 bases). The closer fit of TRBJ2-7 to the DNA end suggests the J call may be wrong. The CDR3 consists of 12 residues. The germline gives CDR1 DFQATT, CDR2 SNEGSKA (reference sequence). CDR3 sequence (DNA): TGCAGTGCTAGCCCAGGGGCCTACGAGCAGTACTTC. It translates to CSASPGAYEQYF.

This clonotype was observed a handful of times. The J gene is TRBJ2-2, the V gene TRBV5-1; D gene uncertain. Per germline, CDR1 SGHRS and CDR2 YFSETQ. V was trimmed by 0 bases and J by 7 bases, leaving 7 bases between them. The CDR3 is 13 amino acids. DNA for the CDR3: TGCGCCAGCAGCTTGGATCCGTACGGGGAGCTGTTTTTT. Its translation: CASSLDPYGELFF.

The chain is built from TRBV7-9 and TRBJ2-1; 10 nucleotides agree with TRBD2. The CDR3 has 16 residues. Losses at the gene ends were 5 bases for V and 8 bases for J; bases not matched to a gene: 12. Germline lookup yields CDR1 SEHNR and CDR2 FQNEAQ (reference sequence). CDR3 sequence reads: CASSQTLAGGGYEQFF. DNA of the CDR3: TGTGCCAGCAGCCAAACCTTAGCGGGAGGAGGCTATGAGCAGTTCTTC.

The chain joins TRBV7-2 to TRBJ2-3; TRBD1 matches at 9 bases. The CDR3 extends over 16 amino acids. V trimming: 2 bases; J trimming: 3 bases; junction bases outside the gene matches: 6. Germline-derived CDR1 and CDR2 are SGHTA and FQGNSA. The CDR3 sequence is CASSLRRQGVTDTQYF. CDR3 sequence (DNA): TGTGCCAGCAGCTTACGCCGACAGGGGGTGACAGATACGCAGTATTTT.

This clonotype was detected a few times. This sequence joins TRBV27 and TRBJ1-5; 8 bases map to TRBD1. The CDR3 has 16 residues. The V and J ends lost 4 bases and 2 bases, in that order; junction bases with no gene match: 7. Germline CDR1 MNHEY, CDR2 SMNVEV (reference sequence). This chain's CDR3 is CASSSRQGYGNQPQHF. For the CDR3, the DNA is TGTGCCAGCAGTTCAAGACAGGGGTATGGCAATCAGCCCCAGCATTTT.